This T cell receptor beta chain was observed in a study of blood T cells in healthy people across ages. About this clonotype itself: As yet, its antigen is unknown.

About 10 milliliters was the volume of peripheral blood drawn from each donor. A second PCR, run for roughly 7 to 12 cycles, used a sample-barcoded 5' primer plus a J-beta primer mix. Tags on each cDNA molecule came from a template-switch adaptor with 12 random nucleotides. Via MiXCR, TCRdb re-called the 5' RACE reads, giving one row per CDR3 protein. In the table there are 1.8 million or so distinct CDR3 sequences, about 39% of which are singletons. CDR3 length: 14 amino acids. V dropped 1 base and J dropped 3 bases, with 10 bases sitting between them. Germline V gene lookup returns CDR1 SGHTA and CDR2 FQGNSA. Findings and caveats of the study: Expanded clonotype changes were possibly confounded by unknown donor CMV status. Higher diversity, along with more naive CD4+ cells, distinguished long-lived donors from aged donors.

The chain couples TRBV7-2 to TRBJ2-7, with D maybe TRBD1 (5 bases). The receptor was isolated from a human donor in good health. Sequencing was performed on blood. CDR3 region: CASSLDIQVYEQYF. Here the CDR3 DNA reads TGTGCCAGCAGCTTAGATATACAGGTCTACGAGCAGTACTTC.